The clone carrying this T cell receptor (beta chain) was seen only a few times. Its antigen is unidentified. The sample belongs to a study of blood T cells in healthy people across ages. Study-level points and caveats: While age rose, TCR beta diversity per million T cells dropped in a roughly linear way.

With a J-beta primer mix and a sample-barcoded 5' primer, a second PCR ran 7 to 11 cycles. All samples gave at least 3 million CDR3-containing paired-end reads. TCRdb itself ran the 5' RACE reads through MiXCR, one entry per CDR3 protein. The data hold 600,000 to 800,000 distinct CDR3 sequences, with roughly half observed a single time. Between the trimmed V and J ends, which lost 4 bases and 4 bases, there was a span of 8 bases. The CDR3 spans 12 residues. The germline V gene encodes CDR1 SGHKS and CDR2 YYEKEE (reference sequence). This TCR derives from an elderly woman in good health. The sequenced sample consisted of blood. The V call is TRBV5-5, the J call TRBJ1-2; TRBD1 is a possible D gene (5 bases). The CDR3 coding sequence is TGTGCCAGCAGCCCCGGGACCTATGGCTACACCTTC. Translation gives CASSPGTYGYTF. Full variable domain (rest looked up from reference TRBV5-5 and TRBJ1-2): DAGVTQSPTHLIKTRGQQVTLRCSPISGHKSVSWYQQVLGQGPQFIFQYYEKEERGRGNFPDRFSARQFPNYSSELNVNALLLGDSALYLCASSPGTYGYTFGSGTRLTVV.